The 4 T cell receptor beta chains in this list originate from one sample, sequenced in a study of PD-1 blockade in classical Hodgkin lymphoma. All the patients suffered relapse after autologous stem cell transplantation, and brentuximab vedotin exposure differed. TCRdb's table, derived via immunoSEQ multiplex PCR, lists solely in-frame clones and lacks some. The sample consists of about 150,000 clones, just under 80% of them appearing once. The specimen was peripheral blood mononuclear cells (PBMCs), collected before the second cycle of nivolumab. The receptor source for this set is a human donor with classical Hodgkin lymphoma.

The chain is built from TRBV28 and TRBJ1-5, with 9 bases that match TRBD1. The CDR3 runs 14 residues. Unmatched junction bases numbered 2, after V lost 2 bases and J lost 6 bases. Germline V CDR1 and CDR2: MDHEN, SYDVKM. CDR3 DNA sequence: TGTGCCAGCAGTTTAGGGACAGGGCGTCAGCCCCAGCATTTT. Amino acid sequence: CASSLGTGRQPQHF.

This chain's CDR3 is CASSQTGNSGYGYTF. For the CDR3, the DNA is TGTGCCAGCAGTCAAACGGGGAATAGTGGCTATGGCTACACCTTC. V gene TRBV6-6 combines with J gene TRBJ1-2; D unclear. The CDR3 extends over 15 amino acids. Germline-derived CDR1 and CDR2 are MNHNY and SVGAGI (reference sequence). The V end was cut by 5 bases, the J end by 4 bases, with 17 bases between.

There are a few counts of this clone. The chain recombines TRBV27 with TRBJ2-7, with 9 bases fitting TRBD1. Germline V gene data show CDR1 as MNHEY and CDR2 as SMNVEV (reference sequence). After removal of 7 bases from V and 2 bases from J, the junction contained 9 bases not matched to a gene. CDR3 length equals 15 residues. The CDR3 coding sequence is TGTGCCAGCACCCCTCTGGACAGGGGAACCTACGAGCAGTACTTC. Translation gives CASTPLDRGTYEQYF.

The chain links TRBV6-5 to TRBJ1-5; 10 bases are shared with TRBD1. The V segment lost 4 bases and the J segment 10 bases; nucleotides outside the gene matches: 7. The germline gives CDR1 MNHEY, CDR2 SVGAGI. There are 14 residues in the CDR3. CDR3 sequence: CASSSGQGFIPQHF. The CDR3 bases are TGTGCCAGCAGTTCGGGACAGGGGTTTATCCCCCAGCATTTT.